These 7 T cell receptor beta chains originate from one sample sequenced in a study of human T cells and chemical hapten exposure. Specified time point: pre-sensitization, week 0. Treatment in this sample: therapeutic diphenylcyclopropenone sensitization with weekly scalp DPC. One entry per CDR3 protein, called by TCRdb with MiXCR from the RACE reads. The sample contains 35,000 to 50,000 distinct CDR3 sequences, about 10% of which appear only once. Sequences were derived from whole blood, sampled in connection with sensitization to the hapten diphenylcyclopropenone (DPC). These receptors were taken from a man between 25 and 39 years old with alopecia areata. Some clones in this sample may be carry-over from other donors' samples.

The chain has TRBV29-1 and TRBJ1-4; unclear D gene. CDR1 and CDR2 from the germline V gene are SQVTM and ANQGSEA. The CDR3 consists of 11 residues. V was shortened by 5 bases and J by 4 bases, with 5 bases between the two germline ends. Written as DNA, the CDR3 is TGCAGCGTTAACAGTAATGAAAAACTGTTTTTT. This codes for CSVNSNEKLFF. The entire variable domain, with the rest obtained from reference TRBV29-1 and TRBJ1-4, is as follows: SAVISQKPSRDICQRGTSLTIQCQVDSQVTMMFWYRQQPGQSLTLIATANQGSEATYESGFVIDKFPISRPNLTFSTLTVSNMSPEDSSIYLCSVNSNEKLFFGSGTQLSVL.

This clonotype was detected ten times or more. The chain links TRBV7-6 to TRBJ2-3, with 9 bases identical to TRBD1. Germline lookup yields CDR1 SGHVS and CDR2 FNYEAQ. There are 14 residues in the CDR3. V lost 5 bases and J lost 6; bases outside the gene matches: 6. The CDR3 protein is CASSPRDRADTQYF. The CDR3 DNA follows: TGTGCCAGCAGCCCGAGGGACAGGGCGGATACGCAGTATTTT.

This clonotype came up a few times. The CDR3 spells CASSLTPRTSGINSYEQYF. The CDR3 nucleotides read TGTGCCAGCAGCTTAACCCCCCGGACCTCGGGTATCAACTCCTACGAGCAGTACTTC. J is TRBJ2-7 and V is TRBV7-6; D call uncertain. The CDR3 sequence is 19 residues long. Germline assignment: CDR1 SGHVS and CDR2 FNYEAQ. V dropped 2 bases and J dropped 0 bases, with 23 bases sitting between them.

This clonotype was seen a handful of times. The J gene is TRBJ1-1, the V gene TRBV20-1, with TRBD1 matching over 9 bases. Germline values: CDR1 DFQATT, CDR2 SNEGSKA (reference sequence). After removal of 0 bases from V and 4 bases from J, the junction contained 3 bases not matched to a gene. The CDR3 is made up of 14 amino acids. In nucleotides, the CDR3 is TGCAGTGCTAGAGAAGGGACAGGGATCACTGAAGCTTTCTTT. It codes for CSAREGTGITEAFF.

The chain employs TRBV11-2 and TRBJ2-5; D is unclear. Trimming took 5 bases from V and 5 from J, leaving 9 bases between them. The CDR3 is 12 residues long. Germline V CDR1 and CDR2: SGHAT, FQNNGV. The chain's CDR3 is CASSVATETQYF. The DNA of the CDR3 is TGTGCCAGCAGCGTAGCCACGGAGACCCAGTACTTC. The variable domain in full, with the rest retrieved from reference TRBV11-2 and TRBJ2-5, is EAGVAQSPRYKIIEKRQSVAFWCNPISGHATLYWYQQILGQGPKLLIQFQNNGVVDDSQLPKDRFSAERLKGVDSTLKIQPAKLEDSAVYLCASSVATETQYFGPGTRLLVL.

This clonotype was detected a few times. This sequence joins TRBV3-1 and TRBJ1-5; maybe TRBD1 (5 bases). Per the germline V gene, CDR1 is LGHDT and CDR2 is YNNKEL (reference sequence). The length of the CDR3 is 14 residues. V shed 4 bases and J shed 6 bases, with 13 bases lying between them. The CDR3 nucleotides read TGTGCCAGCAGCCTCCAGGGAGATAGTCAGCCCCAGCATTTT. It codes for CASSLQGDSQPQHF.

In this sample, this clonotype turned up a few times. This chain links TRBV11-1 with TRBJ2-2; 9 nucleotides align to TRBD1. Germline assignment: CDR1 SGHAT and CDR2 FQDESV (reference sequence). V trimming: 6 bases; J trimming: 4 bases; junction bases outside the gene matches: 6. The CDR3 sequence is 15 residues long. The CDR3 loop reads CASSQQGALTGELFF. CDR3 coding DNA: TGTGCCAGCAGTCAACAGGGGGCACTCACCGGGGAGCTGTTTTTT.